The sample holds a few counts of the clone carrying this TCR beta chain. This sample was taken from a study of blood T cells in healthy people across ages. A second PCR of about 6 to 12 cycles used a sample-barcoded 5' primer and a J-beta primer mix. Each CDR3 protein gets one entry after TCRdb re-called the 5' RACE reads with MiXCR. The repertoire holds some 710,000 distinct CDR3 sequences, with about half as singletons. Total RNA was isolated from each sample in quantities of at least 6 micrograms. The CDR3 runs to 17 residues. Trimming shortened V by 6 bases and J by 2 bases, and 17 bases separated the two germline ends.

The receptor comes from an older man in good health. V gene TRBV12-3 or TRBV12-4 combines with J gene TRBJ2-6; D is perhaps TRBD1 (6 bases). The sequenced sample was blood. The CDR3 region is CASSSGTLHPGANVLTF. In nucleotides, the CDR3 is TGTGCCAGCAGCTCCGGGACATTACATCCTGGGGCCAACGTCCTGACTTTC.